These 8 T cell receptor beta chains share one sample of origin, sequenced in a study of CD8 T cells in ankylosing spondylitis. Study conclusions and caveats: The study identified a TCR beta motif of under ten highly homologous variants that appeared characteristic of ankylosing spondylitis blood.

No antigen is known for these receptors. In TCRdb, the 5' RACE reads were re-called with MiXCR into one record per CDR3 protein. The sample lists just under 550,000 distinct CDR3 sequences, approximately 11% seen once, with 6.8% in the top ten. Input material: blood, either unsorted or a sorted T cell fraction (not recorded which). The receptors originated from a male donor with ankylosing spondylitis.

This clonotype was seen a handful of times. The chain joins TRBV27 to TRBJ1-6, with D uncertain. Trimming removed 2 bases at V and 9 bases at J, with 14 bases between. From germline, CDR1 is MNHEY and CDR2 SMNVEV (reference sequence). The CDR3 loop spans 15 amino acids. The CDR3 loop reads CASSLVGGRGSPLHF. The CDR3 nucleotides read TGTGCCAGCAGTTTAGTTGGCGGGCGGGGTTCACCCCTCCACTTT.

The table lists this clonotype with many counts. The chain links TRBV5-1 to TRBJ2-1, with D tentatively TRBD1 or TRBD2 (7 bases each). Germline lookup yields CDR1 SGHRS and CDR2 YFSETQ. With 6 bases removed from V and 5 bases from J, the gap between germline ends came to 15 bases. CDR3 length: 14 residues. The CDR3, as DNA: TGCGCCAGCAACTGGGAGGGGGCGAACAATGAGCAGTTCTTC. Amino acids: CASNWEGANNEQFF.

The chain couples TRBV7-8 to TRBJ2-3; 7 bases agree with TRBD1. The V segment lost 7 bases and the J segment 0 bases; nucleotides outside the gene matches: 10. The CDR3 consists of 16 residues. Germline V gives CDR1 SGHVS, CDR2 FQNEAQ. CDR3 residues: CASNQPQGQSTDTQYF. In DNA form, the CDR3 reads TGTGCCAGCAACCAACCCCAGGGACAGAGCACAGATACGCAGTATTTT.

The chain carries TRBV11-2 and TRBJ2-7; 9 bases agree with TRBD2. There are 13 residues in the CDR3. Per the germline V gene, CDR1 is SGHAT and CDR2 is FQNNGV. The CDR3 sequence is CASTLGSGGEQYV. Here the CDR3 DNA reads TGTGCCAGCACCTTAGGTAGCGGGGGCGAGCAGTACGTC.

The chain recombines TRBV5-1 with TRBJ2-1, with TRBD2 matching 11 bases. This CDR3 is built from 15 residues. The V segment lost 4 bases and the J segment 4 bases; nucleotides outside the gene matches: 4. Germline values: CDR1 SGHRS, CDR2 YFSETQ. The CDR3 sequence is CASSATSGKYNEQFF. The DNA of the CDR3 is TGCGCCAGCAGCGCGACTAGCGGGAAATACAATGAGCAGTTCTTC.

In this sample, this clonotype turned up many times. The chain joins TRBV20-1 to TRBJ2-1; 10 bases align to TRBD2. This CDR3 contains 16 residues. The J segment lost 7 bases and the V segment lost 0 bases, leaving 9 bases of the junction unmatched. The V gene's germline CDR1 is DFQATT and CDR2 SNEGSKA (reference sequence). The CDR3 DNA reads TGCAGTGCTAGAGACTACCTAGCGGGAGTAAGGAATGAGCAGTTCTTC. This codes for CSARDYLAGVRNEQFF.

This clonotype occurred a few times. V gene TRBV10-3 combines with J gene TRBJ1-2, with a possible D match to TRBD1 (6 bases). Trimming left V 10 bases short and J 2 bases short, with 14 bases between. Germline assignment: CDR1 ENHRY and CDR2 SYGVKD. The CDR3 contains 13 residues. CDR3 protein: CATEGDRNYGYTF. The CDR3, as DNA: TGTGCCACTGAGGGAGACAGGAACTATGGCTACACCTTC.

The chain has TRBV6-1 and TRBJ2-7, with 15 nucleotides matching TRBD2. The CDR3 length is 17 residues. Germline CDR1 is MNHNS and CDR2 is SASEGT. J gave up 4 bases and V 5 bases, and 9 bases lay outside the gene matches. In nucleotides, the CDR3 is TGTGCCAGCAGTCCACGGACTAGCGGGAGGGAGAGATACGAGCAGTACTTC. Translating gives CASSPRTSGRERYEQYF.